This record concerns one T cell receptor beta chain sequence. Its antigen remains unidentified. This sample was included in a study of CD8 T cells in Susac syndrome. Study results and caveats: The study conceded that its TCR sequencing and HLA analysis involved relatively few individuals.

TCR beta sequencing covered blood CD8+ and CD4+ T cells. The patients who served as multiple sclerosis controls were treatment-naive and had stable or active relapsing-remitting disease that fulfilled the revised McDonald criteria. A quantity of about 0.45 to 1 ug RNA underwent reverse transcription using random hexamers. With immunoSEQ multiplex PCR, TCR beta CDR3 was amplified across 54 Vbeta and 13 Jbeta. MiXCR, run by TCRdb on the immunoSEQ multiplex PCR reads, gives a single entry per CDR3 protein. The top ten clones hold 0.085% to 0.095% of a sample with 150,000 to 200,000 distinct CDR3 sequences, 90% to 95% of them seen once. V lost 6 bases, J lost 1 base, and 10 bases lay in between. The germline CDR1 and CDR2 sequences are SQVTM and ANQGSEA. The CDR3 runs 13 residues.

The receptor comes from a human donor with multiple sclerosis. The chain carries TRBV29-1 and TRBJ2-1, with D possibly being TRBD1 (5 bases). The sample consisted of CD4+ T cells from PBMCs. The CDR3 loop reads CSVVDRSYNEQFF. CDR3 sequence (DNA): TGCAGCGTCGTCGACAGATCCTACAATGAGCAGTTCTTC.